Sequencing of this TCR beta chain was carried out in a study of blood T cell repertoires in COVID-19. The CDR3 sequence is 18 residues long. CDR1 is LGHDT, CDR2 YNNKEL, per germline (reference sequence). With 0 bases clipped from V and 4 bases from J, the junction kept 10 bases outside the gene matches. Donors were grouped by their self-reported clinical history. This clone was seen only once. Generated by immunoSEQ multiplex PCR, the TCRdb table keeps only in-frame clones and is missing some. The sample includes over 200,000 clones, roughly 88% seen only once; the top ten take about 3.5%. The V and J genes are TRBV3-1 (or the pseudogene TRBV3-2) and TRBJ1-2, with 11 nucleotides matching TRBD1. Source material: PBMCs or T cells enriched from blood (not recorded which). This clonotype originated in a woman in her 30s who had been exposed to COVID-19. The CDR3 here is CASSQDVGTGGAVYGYTF. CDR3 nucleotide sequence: TGTGCCAGCAGCCAAGACGTAGGGACAGGGGGAGCGGTCTATGGCTACACCTTC.